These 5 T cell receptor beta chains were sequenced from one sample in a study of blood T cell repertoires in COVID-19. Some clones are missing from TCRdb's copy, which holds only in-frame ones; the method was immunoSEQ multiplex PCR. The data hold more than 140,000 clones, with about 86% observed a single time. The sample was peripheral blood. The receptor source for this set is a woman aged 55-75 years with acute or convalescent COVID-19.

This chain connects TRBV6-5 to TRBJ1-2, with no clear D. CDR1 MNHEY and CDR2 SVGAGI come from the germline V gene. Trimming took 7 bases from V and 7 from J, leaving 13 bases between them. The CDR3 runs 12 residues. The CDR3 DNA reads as TGTGCCAGCACGGAGGACCCCTCTGGCTACACCTTC. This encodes CASTEDPSGYTF.

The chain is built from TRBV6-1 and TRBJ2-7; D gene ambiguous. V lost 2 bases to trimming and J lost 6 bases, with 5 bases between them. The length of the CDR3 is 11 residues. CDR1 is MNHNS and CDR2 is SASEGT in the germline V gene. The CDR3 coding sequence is TGTGCCAGCAGTGAATCGGGCGAGCAGTACTTC. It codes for CASSESGEQYF.

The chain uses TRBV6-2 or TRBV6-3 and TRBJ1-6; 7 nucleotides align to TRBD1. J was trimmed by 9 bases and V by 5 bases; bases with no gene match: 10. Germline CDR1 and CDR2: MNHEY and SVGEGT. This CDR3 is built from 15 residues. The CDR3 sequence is CASSRDSGSGSPLHF. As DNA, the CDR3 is TGTGCCAGCAGTCGGGACAGCGGTTCGGGTTCACCCCTCCACTTT.

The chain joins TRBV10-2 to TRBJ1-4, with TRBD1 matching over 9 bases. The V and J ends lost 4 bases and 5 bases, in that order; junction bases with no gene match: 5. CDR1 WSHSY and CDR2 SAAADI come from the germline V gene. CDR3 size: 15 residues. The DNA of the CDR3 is TGCGCCAGCAGTGGATTGGACAGGGGAAATGAAAAACTGTTTTTT. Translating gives CASSGLDRGNEKLFF.

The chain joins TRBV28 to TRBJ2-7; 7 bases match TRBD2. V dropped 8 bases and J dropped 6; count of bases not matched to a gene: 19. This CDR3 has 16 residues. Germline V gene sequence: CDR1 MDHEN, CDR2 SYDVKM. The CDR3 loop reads CASGILSLGEGPEQYF. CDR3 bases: TGTGCCAGCGGTATATTAAGCCTGGGGGAGGGGCCCGAGCAGTACTTC.